This TCR beta chain was sequenced for a study of shared clonotypes between healthy human individuals. This clone appeared a single time. Generated by immunoSEQ multiplex PCR, the TCRdb table keeps only in-frame clones and is missing some. The table shows 2.5 million or so clones, with 85% to 95% occurring only once. Trimming took 5 bases from V and 4 from J, leaving 18 bases between them. The CDR3 extends over 17 amino acids. CDR1 and CDR2 from the germline V gene are MNHEY and SMNVEV (reference sequence). Donors, healthy HIV-negative adults, lacked recent acute infections or vaccinations. This rearrangement joins TRBV27 to TRBJ2-6; tentative D call: TRBD2 (5 bases). The specimen was naive CD4+ T cells sorted from blood. Described subset: CD45RA+ positively selected. This clonotype was sampled from a man younger than 35 in good health. The CDR3 region has the DNA TGTGCCAGCAGTCCTTCCCAACGGGGTATCGGGGCCAACGTCCTGACTTTC. Translated, it gives CASSPSQRGIGANVLTF. Filled out from reference TRBV27 and TRBJ2-6, the complete variable domain reads EAQVTQNPRYLITVTGKKLTVTCSQNMNHEYMSWYRQDPGLGLRQIYYSMNVEVTDKGDVPEGYKVSRKEKRNFPLILESPSPNQTSLYFCASSPSQRGIGANVLTFGAGSRLTVL.